This T cell receptor beta chain derives from a study of blood T cell repertoires in COVID-19. Overall study: The analysed material was cDNA or gDNA that came from T cells, B-cell-depleted T cells, or PBMCs.

Germline V gene data show CDR1 as GTSNPN and CDR2 as SVGIG (reference sequence). V lost 2 bases and J lost 4, with 18 bases in between. The CDR3 is 15 residues long. Assay used: immunoSEQ multiplex PCR; TCRdb lists only in-frame clones, some missing. The table lists roughly 250,000 clones, 91% of them singletons, with around 1.3% in the top ten. The source is a human donor in a cohort exposed to, infected with or recovered from COVID-19 (not recorded which). The donor label of this sample is uncertain. The V call is TRBV30, the J call TRBJ2-7; D gene ambiguous. The sequenced sample was PBMCs or T cells enriched from blood (not recorded which). The CDR3, as DNA: TGTGCCTGGAGTACCCCCCTTTCGGTGAGTTACGAGCAGTACTTC. This encodes CAWSTPLSVSYEQYF.